This T cell receptor beta chain was obtained from a study of identical twins. Study conclusions and caveats: The degree of excess twin sharing was weaker in beta out-of-frame sequences. Insertion counts were lower in abundant cord blood beta clonotypes, a trend that memory repertoires did not show.

This clonotype occurred a few times. The antigen is undetermined. The CDR3 runs 16 residues. Germline lookup yields CDR1 SQVTM and CDR2 ANQGSEA. Losses at the gene ends were 4 bases for V and 0 bases for J; bases not matched to a gene: 11. With template switching, a universal primer site was added, and the cDNA carried unique molecular identifiers. Via MiXCR, TCRdb re-called the 5' RACE reads, giving one row per CDR3 protein. The table lists roughly 250,000 distinct CDR3 sequences, roughly 7.5% of them singletons. The sample was also linked to a second study, of yellow fever vaccine responses in identical twins.

The clonotype comes from a woman aged 18-29 years in good health. What was sequenced was CD8+ T cells sorted from blood. The V and J genes are TRBV29-1 and TRBJ1-1; 7 bases are a match to TRBD1. The CDR3, as DNA: TGCAGCGTTGCCCCCCTACAGGGGCCGATGAACACTGAAGCTTTCTTT. The encoded protein is CSVAPLQGPMNTEAFF.